The T cell receptor (beta chain) under discussion was sequenced for a study of Graves' ophthalmopathy and Graves' hyperthyroidism. This clonotype showed up many times. The target antigen is unknown. The authors amplified TCR beta CDR3 regions from RNA transcripts. HTBI primers primed a first-round RT-PCR, and a second-round multiplex PCR followed. One entry per CDR3 protein results from TCRdb running MiXCR on the multiplex PCR reads. The sample consists of around 520,000 distinct CDR3 sequences, about 40% of them appearing once. Findings of the study overall: At about 69% sensitivity and 72.22% specificity, the model predicted progression of the ophthalmopathy. Ophthalmopathy was separated from stable hyperthyroidism by a 13-signature model with roughly 90% sensitivity and 81.08% specificity. Blood also carried most expanded thyroid clonotypes exceeding 0.001 frequency.

This CDR3 region has 16 residues. Germline V gene lookup returns CDR1 LNHNV and CDR2 YYDKDF (reference sequence). The trim removed 3 bases at V and 2 bases at J, leaving 8 bases unmatched. Sequencing was carried out using peripheral blood or thyroid tissue (not recorded which). The TCR originated in an adult man with Graves' hyperthyroidism. The gene calls are TRBV15 and TRBJ2-5, with 8 bases that match TRBD1. The CDR3 coding sequence is TGTGCCACCAGCAGTTTTAAACAGGGGGGTCAAGAGACCCAGTACTTC. It specifies CATSSFKQGGQETQYF.